This TCR beta chain was observed in a study of technical replicates of blood from four donors. Here immunoSEQ multiplex PCR was the method, and the copy in TCRdb shows in-frame clones only, minus some. The repertoire includes tens of thousands of clones, around 90% of them detected once, and about 0.27% sits in the top ten. The sample was T cells isolated from PBMCs. This clonotype was obtained from a human donor in good health.

Here the CDR3 reads CASSSGLAGGNEQFF. CDR3 bases: TGTGCCAGCAGCTCCGGACTAGCGGGAGGCAATGAGCAGTTCTTC. The chain carries TRBV7-9 and TRBJ2-1, with 14 bases lining up with TRBD2. Germline trimming cut 4 bases from V and 6 bases from J; bases unmatched to any gene: 2. The germline V gene has CDR1 SEHNR and CDR2 FQNEAQ (reference sequence). This CDR3 has 15 amino acids.